This passage covers 17 T cell receptor beta chains from one sample sequenced in a study of CD4 T cells in relation to SARS-CoV-2 and coronaviruses. The antigens for these receptors are not known. Sequenced by immunoSEQ multiplex PCR; TCRdb stores in-frame clones only, minus some. In the table there are around 24,000 clones, roughly 73% of which are singletons. Before the COVID-19 pandemic, during about 2011-2019, CD4+ T cells were taken from unexposed donors. Isolation of CD4+ T cells took place after approximately 10 days in culture. The sample consisted of CD4+ T cells from PBMCs, cultured in vitro. Receptors originate from a human donor in good health.

The chain is built from TRBV4-3 and TRBJ2-2, with 16 bases identical to TRBD2. V lost 4 bases and J lost 7; bases outside the gene matches: 6. Per germline, CDR1 LGHNA and CDR2 YSLEER. CDR3 length equals 17 residues. CDR3 loop: CASSRGTSGGAGGELFF. The CDR3 nucleotides are TGCGCCAGCAGCCGCGGGACTAGCGGGGGGGCGGGCGGGGAGCTGTTTTTT.

V gene TRBV7-6 combines with J gene TRBJ2-5, with TRBD2 matching 13 bases. Germline-derived CDR1 and CDR2 are SGHVS and FNYEAQ. This CDR3 contains 15 residues. With V trimmed by 1 base and J by 4 bases, 0 bases remained unmatched. The CDR3 spells CASSLGLAGGETQYF. The CDR3 DNA reads as TGTGCCAGCAGCTTAGGACTAGCGGGAGGAGAGACCCAGTACTTC.

This clone came up once. The chain is built from TRBV4-1 and TRBJ1-2; possible D gene TRBD1, 5 bases. V lost 1 base and J lost 4, with 19 bases in between. This CDR3 is 17 amino acids long. The germline V gene has CDR1 MGHRA and CDR2 YSYEKL. Written as DNA, the CDR3 is TGCGCCAGCAGCCAAGCCCCCGTCAGGGCGGCGCTCTATGGCTACACCTTC. It is translated as CASSQAPVRAALYGYTF.

The V gene is TRBV11-3, the J gene TRBJ1-3; D gene unclear. CDR3 length equals 14 residues. The germline gives CDR1 SGHNT, CDR2 YENEEA. V was pared by 1 base and J by 4 bases, with 8 bases between. CDR3 sequence reads: CASSLGPSGNTIYF. The CDR3 DNA is TGTGCCAGCAGCTTAGGCCCCTCCGGAAACACCATATATTTT.

V and J are TRBV10-2 and TRBJ2-2; a weak D match, TRBD2 (6 bases). Trimming took off 7 bases at V and 2 bases at J, with 11 bases between the two ends. Germline CDR1 and CDR2: WSHSY and SAAADI. CDR3 length equals 14 residues. The DNA for the CDR3 is TGCGCCAGCATAATGGCGGGAAACACCGGGGAGCTGTTTTTT. Translation: CASIMAGNTGELFF.

The gene calls are TRBV27 and TRBJ2-7; 14 bases are a match to TRBD2. The CDR3 has 16 residues. Germline V lookup: CDR1 MNHEY, CDR2 SMNVEV (reference sequence). The J segment lost 9 bases and the V segment lost 4 bases, leaving 11 bases of the junction unmatched. The CDR3 protein is CASSSDLGLAGELQYF. CDR3 bases: TGTGCCAGCAGTTCCGATCTGGGACTAGCGGGAGAATTGCAGTACTTC.

The chain links TRBV3-1 (or the pseudogene TRBV3-2) to TRBJ2-3; 8 positions match TRBD2. The V gene end was trimmed by 1 base and the J gene end by 0 bases; junction bases not matched to a gene: 3. Germline V gene lookup returns CDR1 LGHDT and CDR2 YNNKEL (reference sequence). The CDR3 has 16 amino acids. The DNA for the CDR3 is TGTGCCAGCAGCCAAGCGGGGGGGGATAGCACAGATACGCAGTATTTT. This codes for CASSQAGGDSTDTQYF.

This sequence joins TRBV7-2 and TRBJ2-3; D may match TRBD1 or TRBD2 (5 bases each). Germline V gene lookup returns CDR1 SGHTA and CDR2 FQGNSA. CDR3 size: 15 residues. The V end was cut by 3 bases, the J end by 4 bases, with 14 bases between. DNA for the CDR3: TGTGCCAGCAGCTTTCGGGGCAGATCCGCAGATACGCAGTATTTT. It translates to CASSFRGRSADTQYF.

The J gene is TRBJ1-2, the V gene TRBV30; D uncertain. V was pared by 1 base and J by 3 bases, with 6 bases between. CDR1 is GTSNPN and CDR2 is SVGIG in the germline V gene (reference sequence). The CDR3 has 12 amino acids. CDR3 residues: CAWSDLDYGYTF. In nucleotides, the CDR3 is TGTGCCTGGAGTGATCTCGACTATGGCTACACCTTC.

The chain recombines TRBV6-2 or TRBV6-3 with TRBJ2-7; TRBD2 matches 7 bases. This CDR3 spans 13 amino acids. Looked up from germline, CDR1 is MNHEY and CDR2 is SVGEGT. With V trimmed by 2 bases and J by 7 bases, 5 bases remained unmatched. The CDR3 is CASSYLGEGEQYF. The DNA for the CDR3 is TGTGCCAGCAGTTACCTGGGGGAGGGAGAGCAGTACTTC.

CDR3 region: CASTRSGATSTDTQYF. CDR3 sequence (DNA): TGTGCCAGTACCCGTAGCGGGGCCACAAGCACAGATACGCAGTATTTT. V usage is TRBV19 and J usage is TRBJ2-3; the match to TRBD2 covers 8 bases. V lost 7 bases and J lost 0; bases outside the gene matches: 9. The CDR3 sequence is 16 residues long. Germline CDR1 and CDR2: LNHDA and SQIVND (reference sequence).

V is TRBV7-6 and J is TRBJ2-2, with D perhaps given as TRBD1 or TRBD2 (6 bases each). V was pared by 5 bases and J by 3 bases, with 16 bases between. The CDR3 contains 16 residues. Germline V lookup: CDR1 SGHVS, CDR2 FNYEAQ. The DNA of the CDR3 is TGTGCCAGCAGCCCCCGGGGGCGGGGAGACACCGGGGAGCTGTTTTTT. This sequence encodes CASSPRGRGDTGELFF.

V gene TRBV19 combines with J gene TRBJ1-5; D remains ambiguous. The CDR3 has 14 residues. The V gene's germline CDR1 is LNHDA and CDR2 SQIVND (reference sequence). Trimming took 8 bases from V and 2 from J, leaving 13 bases between them. Written as DNA, the CDR3 is TGTGCCAGTGGGGTGGCGGGTGGCAATCAGCCCCAGCATTTT. This translates into CASGVAGGNQPQHF. The full variable domain, completed using reference TRBV19 and TRBJ1-5, is DGGITQSPKYLFRKEGQNVTLSCEQNLNHDAMYWYRQDPGQGLRLIYYSQIVNDFQKGDIAEGYSVSREKKESFPLTVTSAQKNPTAFYLCASGVAGGNQPQHFGDGTRLSIL.

The chain combines TRBV18 with TRBJ1-1; 8 nucleotides agree with TRBD1. Germline-derived CDR1 and CDR2 are KGHSH and LQKENI. J was trimmed by 2 bases and V by 0 bases; bases with no gene match: 11. This CDR3 spans 18 amino acids. DNA for the CDR3: TGTGCCAGCTCACCACCTAATGGACAGGGCGGTTTAAACACTGAAGCTTTCTTT. It translates to CASSPPNGQGGLNTEAFF.

This clone was seen a few times. The CDR3 reads CASRLQGDSNQPQHF. As DNA, the CDR3 is TGTGCCAGTAGGTTACAGGGCGATAGCAATCAGCCCCAGCATTTT. The rearrangement links TRBV19 to TRBJ1-5, with D possibly TRBD1 on 6 matching bases. Germline-derived CDR1 and CDR2 are LNHDA and SQIVND (reference sequence). Trimming took 6 bases from V and 0 from J, leaving 12 bases between them. The CDR3 is 15 amino acids. The full variable domain, with the rest looked up from reference TRBV19 and TRBJ1-5, is DGGITQSPKYLFRKEGQNVTLSCEQNLNHDAMYWYRQDPGQGLRLIYYSQIVNDFQKGDIAEGYSVSREKKESFPLTVTSAQKNPTAFYLCASRLQGDSNQPQHFGDGTRLSIL.

The V call is TRBV7-3, the J call TRBJ2-5; 8 bases fit TRBD1. The CDR3 has 15 residues. J was trimmed by 4 bases and V by 3 bases; bases with no gene match: 7. Per the germline V gene, CDR1 is SGHTA and CDR2 is FQGTGA. The CDR3 coding sequence is TGTGCCAGCAGCTTGGGGACAGGTTCAGCAGAGACCCAGTACTTC. Protein product: CASSLGTGSAETQYF.

The chain combines TRBV9 with TRBJ1-6, with D possibly TRBD1 on 6 matching bases. The CDR3 covers 15 residues. V lost 3 bases and J 6 bases, leaving 13 bases between the germline ends. Germline assignment: CDR1 SGDLS and CDR2 YYNGEE. Written as DNA, the CDR3 is TGTGCCAGCAGCGCGCAGACAGGAAGTAATTCACCCCTCCACTTT. Its translation is CASSAQTGSNSPLHF. The variable domain in full, with the rest retrieved from reference TRBV9 and TRBJ1-6, is DSGVTQTPKHLITATGQRVTLRCSPRSGDLSVYWYQQSLDQGLQFLIQYYNGEERAKGNILERFSAQQFPDLHSELNLSSLELGDSALYFCASSAQTGSNSPLHFGNGTRLTVT.